This T cell receptor (beta chain) was identified during a study of beta chain features in type 1 diabetes. Study-wide results and limits: Patients' naive, central memory and regulatory TCRB repertoires appeared more alike than those of healthy donors. Among patients with Type 1 diabetes, TCRB CDR3s were moderately but significantly shorter in every one of the four CD4+ subsets.

The whole isolated RNA underwent reverse transcription, so sequencing captured expressed TCRB transcripts. Produced via immunoSEQ multiplex PCR; TCRdb's table is partial and in-frame only. The table records 120,000 or so clones, about 16% of them present only once. This CDR3 spans 12 amino acids. The V end lost 4 bases, the J end lost 7 bases, and 8 bases lay between the germline ends. Germline V CDR1 and CDR2: MDHEN, SYDVKM. This clone was detected many times. Antigen: not known. The chain carries TRBV28 and TRBJ2-1; no firm D call. Sequenced material: central memory CD4+ T cells from blood. This sequence was found in a man aged 25 to 40 with type 1 diabetes. Here the CDR3 DNA reads TGTGCCAGCAGTTCAGTGATGAATGAGCAGTTCTTC. It encodes CASSSVMNEQFF.